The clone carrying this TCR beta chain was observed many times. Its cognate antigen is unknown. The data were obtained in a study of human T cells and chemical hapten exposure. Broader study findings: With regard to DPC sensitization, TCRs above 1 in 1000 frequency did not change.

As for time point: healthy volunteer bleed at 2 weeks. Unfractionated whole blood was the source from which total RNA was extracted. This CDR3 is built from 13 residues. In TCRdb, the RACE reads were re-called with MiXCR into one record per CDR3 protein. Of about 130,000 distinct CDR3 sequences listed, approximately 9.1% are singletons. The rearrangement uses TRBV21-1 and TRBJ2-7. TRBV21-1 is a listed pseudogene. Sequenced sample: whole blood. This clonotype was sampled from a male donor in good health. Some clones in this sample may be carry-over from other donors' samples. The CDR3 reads CASSKVNPYEQYF. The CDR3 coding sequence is TGTGCCAGCAGCAAAGTAAACCCCTACGAGCAGTACTTC.